These 12 T cell receptor beta chains share one sample of origin, sequenced in a study of shared clonotypes between healthy human individuals. Naive CD8 cells lacked CD45RO and underwent positive selection for CCR7, leaving out terminally differentiated effector memory CD45RA+ cells. The repertoire was sequenced with immunoSEQ multiplex PCR; TCRdb's copy has only in-frame clones and lacks some. Here the sample spans hundreds of thousands of clones, 85% to 95% being singletons. Sequenced sample: naive CD8+ T cells sorted from blood. The receptor set was obtained from a woman in her twenties or thirties in good health.

The chain recombines TRBV11-2 with TRBJ2-7, with TRBD2 matching 9 bases. Germline loops: CDR1 SGHAT, CDR2 FQNNGV. V lost 5 bases, J lost 6 bases, and 5 bases stayed unmatched. This CDR3 is built from 13 residues. The CDR3 is CASSSSGSVEQYF. In DNA, the CDR3 is TGTGCCAGCAGCAGTAGCGGGAGTGTCGAGCAGTACTTC.

The chain joins TRBV9 to TRBJ2-3, with D possibly being TRBD1 (6 bases). CDR1 is SGDLS and CDR2 is YYNGEE in the germline V gene. The CDR3 is 15 residues long. V was pared by 0 bases and J by 0 bases, with 8 bases between. The DNA for the CDR3 is TGTGCCAGCAGCGTAGAGGGGGAGAGCACAGATACGCAGTATTTT. This encodes CASSVEGESTDTQYF. Filled out from reference TRBV9 and TRBJ2-3, the complete variable domain reads DSGVTQTPKHLITATGQRVTLRCSPRSGDLSVYWYQQSLDQGLQFLIQYYNGEERAKGNILERFSAQQFPDLHSELNLSSLELGDSALYFCASSVEGESTDTQYFGPGTRLTVL.

The CDR3 loop is CASSLPGAGNEQFF. The CDR3 nucleotides read TGTGCCAGCAGTTTACCCGGAGCGGGCAATGAGCAGTTCTTC. The V and J genes are TRBV27 and TRBJ2-1, with a tentative D call TRBD2 (6 bases). V was trimmed by 2 bases and J by 6 bases, leaving 11 bases between them. The CDR3 covers 14 residues. Germline CDR1 and CDR2: MNHEY and SMNVEV (reference sequence).

The chain has TRBV4-1 and TRBJ1-2, with 8 positions matching TRBD1. V shed 4 bases, J shed 2 bases, and the junction held 12 bases outside the gene matches. The CDR3 spans 17 residues. The germline CDR1 and CDR2 sequences are MGHRA and YSYEKL. The CDR3 is CASSRRTGPNLNYGYTF. CDR3 nucleotides: TGCGCCAGCAGCCGCAGGACAGGGCCGAACTTGAACTATGGCTACACCTTC.

This sequence joins TRBV13 and TRBJ1-1; D may be TRBD1 (5 bases). This CDR3 has 13 residues. The germline gives CDR1 PRHDT, CDR2 FYEKMQ (reference sequence). Trimming pared 5 bases from V and 4 bases from J, leaving 11 bases between. CDR3 sequence: CASSPTESTEAFF. The CDR3 DNA is TGTGCCAGCAGCCCGACAGAAAGCACTGAAGCTTTCTTT.

The chain uses TRBV10-3 and TRBJ2-7, with TRBD2 matching over 10 bases. CDR3 length: 15 residues. The trim removed 4 bases at V and 4 bases at J, leaving 7 bases unmatched. The germline V gene has CDR1 ENHRY and CDR2 SYGVKD. The CDR3, as DNA: TGTGCCATCAGTGCGGGAACTAGCGGGATTTACGAGCAGTACTTC. It yields the protein CAISAGTSGIYEQYF.

The chain combines TRBV5-1 with TRBJ2-7; 9 positions match TRBD2. The CDR3 is 14 residues long. V dropped 0 bases and J dropped 3; count of bases not matched to a gene: 1. CDR1 and CDR2 from the germline V gene are SGHRS and YFSETQ. The CDR3 loop is CASSLASGIYEQYF. CDR3 DNA sequence: TGCGCCAGCAGCTTGGCTAGCGGGATCTACGAGCAGTACTTC.

The chain uses TRBV6-1 and TRBJ2-1, with TRBD2 matching 7 bases. CDR3 length equals 14 residues. CDR1 and CDR2 (germline): MNHNS, SASEGT. Trimming at V came to 3 bases and at J to 8 bases, leaving 7 bases not matched to a gene. The CDR3 nucleotides read TGTGCCAGCAGTGACGGGGGAGGGCCGTATGAGCAGTTCTTC. It encodes CASSDGGGPYEQFF.

Only one count was recorded for this clone. This rearrangement joins TRBV19 to TRBJ2-7, with TRBD1 identical over 10 bases. Germline CDR1 LNHDA, CDR2 SQIVND (reference sequence). V gave up 2 bases and J gave up 7 bases; unmatched junction bases: 8. The CDR3 length is 15 residues. The CDR3 DNA reads as TGTGCCAGTAGTATAAGACAGGGGGCACCGGGTGAGCAGTACTTC. This gives the protein CASSIRQGAPGEQYF. The variable domain in full, with the rest retrieved from reference TRBV19 and TRBJ2-7, is DGGITQSPKYLFRKEGQNVTLSCEQNLNHDAMYWYRQDPGQGLRLIYYSQIVNDFQKGDIAEGYSVSREKKESFPLTVTSAQKNPTAFYLCASSIRQGAPGEQYFGPGTRLTVT.

This clone was seen a single time. This chain uses TRBV6-1 with TRBJ1-5, with 8 nucleotides matching TRBD1. The germline gives CDR1 MNHNS, CDR2 SASEGT. With 4 bases clipped from V and 2 bases from J, the junction kept 4 bases outside the gene matches. The CDR3 extends over 15 amino acids. The CDR3 DNA is TGTGCCAGCAGTGGGACAGGGAAACGCAATCAGCCCCAGCATTTT. It codes for CASSGTGKRNQPQHF.

A word on this clone: This sample includes further DNA sequences coding for the same CDR3. CDR3 residues: CASSVGGGTYEQYF. In nucleotides, the CDR3 is TGTGCCAGCAGCGTAGGAGGGGGGACCTACGAGCAGTACTTC. The genes are TRBV9 and TRBJ2-7; either TRBD1 or TRBD2 may supply D (6 bases each). The CDR3 has 14 amino acids. Germline CDR1 SGDLS, CDR2 YYNGEE. Trimming removed 0 bases from V and 2 bases from J, with 9 bases in between.

Concerning this clone itself: Other DNA sequences in this sample translate to the same CDR3. The chain is built from TRBV27 and TRBJ2-7; a possible D gene is TRBD2 (6 bases). The germline V and J ends were trimmed by 4 bases and 6 bases, with 10 bases remaining between them. Germline loops: CDR1 MNHEY, CDR2 SMNVEV (reference sequence). There are 12 residues in the CDR3. This CDR3 reads CASSSLGGEQYF. CDR3 nucleotides: TGTGCCAGCAGTTCTTTGGGGGGCGAGCAGTACTTC.